One sample yielded the 17 T cell receptor beta chains listed below, sequenced in a study of post-analysis software for immune sequencing data. Findings and caveats of the study: Included in a set of about 5 TRBV segments more frequent in patients than controls were TRBV5-6, TRBV5-1 and TRBV20-1.

Unique molecular identifiers were present in the TCR beta cDNA libraries. TCRdb called the PCR reads again in MiXCR, with one record for every CDR3 protein. The data show a few hundred thousand distinct CDR3 sequences, with about a third seen just once and around 15% held by the top ten. The antigens these receptors bind are not known. The specimen was blood. These receptors all come from a girl aged 5-17 years with multiple sclerosis.

The rearrangement uses TRBV5-6 and TRBJ1-2, with D perhaps matching TRBD1 (5 bases). Germline V gene sequence: CDR1 SGHDT, CDR2 YYEEEE. CDR3 size: 13 residues. Trimming removed 3 bases at V and 5 bases at J, with 11 bases between. The CDR3 protein is CASSSTAPYGYTF. Written as DNA, the CDR3 is TGTGCCAGCAGCTCGACAGCCCCTTATGGCTACACCTTC. Looking up the rest from reference TRBV5-6 and TRBJ1-2 gives the full variable domain: DAGVTQSPTHLIKTRGQQVTLRCSPKSGHDTVSWYQQALGQGPQFIFQYYEEEERQRGNFPDRFSGHQFPNYSSELNVNALLLGDSALYLCASSSTAPYGYTFGSGTRLTVV.

V and J are TRBV27 and TRBJ1-4, with unresolved D. CDR3 size: 14 residues. Germline CDR1 reads MNHEY; CDR2 reads SMNVEV (reference sequence). The V gene lost 5 bases and the J gene lost 4 bases, with 11 bases spanning the gap. The CDR3 protein is CASSARLLNEKLFF. The CDR3, as DNA: TGTGCCAGCAGTGCCCGACTGCTTAATGAAAAACTGTTTTTT.

The V call is TRBV12-3 or TRBV12-4, the J call TRBJ2-1; 10 bases are a match to TRBD1. Losses at the gene ends were 6 bases for V and 5 bases for J; bases not matched to a gene: 7. The CDR3 is made up of 15 amino acids. CDR3 sequence reads: CASSLGTGANNEQFF. The CDR3 region has the DNA TGTGCCAGCAGCTTGGGGACAGGGGCGAACAATGAGCAGTTCTTC.

The J gene is TRBJ1-4, the V gene TRBV28; tentatively, D is TRBD1 (5 bases). Germline CDR1 is MDHEN and CDR2 is SYDVKM. Deletions cut 8 bases from V and 7 bases from J, with 8 bases between. The CDR3 length is 11 residues. DNA of the CDR3: TGTGCCAGCCGACAGATTGAAAAACTGTTTTTT. It yields the protein CASRQIEKLFF.

This chain joins TRBV7-6 and TRBJ1-5; D may be TRBD1 (6 bases). Germline CDR1 and CDR2: SGHVS and FNYEAQ. Between the trimmed V and J ends, which lost 5 bases and 0 bases, there was a span of 26 bases. This CDR3 is 20 amino acids long. This CDR3 reads CASSQIPGNGEDSSNQPQHF. CDR3 in DNA: TGTGCCAGCAGCCAAATCCCTGGGAACGGTGAGGACAGTAGCAATCAGCCCCAGCATTTT.

V usage is TRBV27 and J usage is TRBJ2-4, with D possibly being TRBD1 (6 bases). The CDR3 is made up of 17 amino acids. The V end was cut by 4 bases, the J end by 1 base, with 17 bases between. The germline V gene encodes CDR1 MNHEY and CDR2 SMNVEV (reference sequence). The CDR3 DNA reads as TGTGCCAGCAGTTCGTCCGACAGGAATTGGGCCAAAAACATTCAGTACTTC. This translates into CASSSSDRNWAKNIQYF.

There are a few counts of this clonotype. The chain is built from TRBV10-3 and TRBJ2-4; D call uncertain. CDR3 length: 17 amino acids. Germline loops: CDR1 ENHRY, CDR2 SYGVKD. Deletions cut 0 bases from V and 0 bases from J, with 12 bases between. CDR3 sequence: CAISESGIVVAKNIQYF. CDR3 bases: TGTGCCATCAGTGAGTCCGGAATCGTCGTAGCCAAAAACATTCAGTACTTC.

J is TRBJ2-1 and V is TRBV5-1; TRBD1 matches at 12 bases. Trimming at V came to 4 bases and at J to 9 bases, leaving 5 bases not matched to a gene. The CDR3 totals 14 residues. Germline values: CDR1 SGHRS, CDR2 YFSETQ. Written as DNA, the CDR3 is TGCGCCAGCAGCGTCGGGACAGGGGGCGTTGAGCAGTTCTTC. This encodes CASSVGTGGVEQFF. Together with reference TRBV5-1 and TRBJ2-1, the CDR3 gives the full variable domain: KAGVTQTPRYLIKTRGQQVTLSCSPISGHRSVSWYQQTPGQGLQFLFEYFSETQRNKGNFPGRFSGRQFSNSRSEMNVSTLELGDSALYLCASSVGTGGVEQFFGPGTRLTVL.

This chain joins TRBV15 and TRBJ2-5, with TRBD1 as a possible D gene (6 bases). Trimming shortened V by 1 base and J by 11 bases, and 11 bases separated the two germline ends. This CDR3 is 12 amino acids long. In germline, CDR1 is LNHNV, CDR2 YYDKDF (reference sequence). CDR3 residues: CATSRVDRSQYF. CDR3 in DNA: TGTGCCACCAGCAGAGTCGACAGGTCTCAGTACTTC.

The chain uses TRBV28 and TRBJ2-5, with unresolved D. The end of the DNA is better explained by TRBJ2-7, so the J call may be wrong. The CDR3 extends over 14 amino acids. Per the germline V gene, CDR1 is MDHEN and CDR2 is SYDVKM. CDR3 DNA: TGTGCCAGCAGTAGAGGTGGCCTATATTACGAGCAGTACTTC. This gives the protein CASSRGGLYYEQYF.

This sequence joins TRBV20-1 and TRBJ2-1, with no clear D. CDR1 and CDR2 (germline): DFQATT, SNEGSKA (reference sequence). The CDR3 sequence is 13 residues long. With 8 bases removed from V and 2 bases from J, the gap between germline ends came to 13 bases. CDR3 loop: CSPRWPTYNEQFF. Here the CDR3 DNA reads TGCAGTCCCAGGTGGCCCACCTACAATGAGCAGTTCTTC.

This chain uses TRBV29-1 with TRBJ2-2; 8 nucleotides agree with TRBD1. The CDR3 sequence is 14 residues long. The junction had 4 bases not matched to a gene; V was cut back by 5 bases and J by 2 bases. Germline V CDR1 and CDR2: SQVTM, ANQGSEA. The CDR3 DNA reads as TGCAGCGTTCCCGGGACAGGAAACACCGGGGAGCTGTTTTTT. The encoded protein is CSVPGTGNTGELFF.

The chain is built from TRBV29-1 and TRBJ2-1; 9 bases line up with TRBD1. V dropped 7 bases and J dropped 6; count of bases not matched to a gene: 10. Germline CDR1 reads SQVTM; CDR2 reads ANQGSEA. CDR3 length: 14 residues. The CDR3 loop reads CSAQRQGGCNEQFF. DNA for the CDR3: TGCAGCGCACAAAGACAGGGGGGATGCAATGAGCAGTTCTTC.

This clonotype was counted only a few times. The genes are TRBV7-9 and TRBJ2-3, with no clear D. Trimming cost V 7 bases and J 6 bases, with 11 bases left between them. Germline V gene sequence: CDR1 SEHNR, CDR2 FQNEAQ (reference sequence). There are 12 residues in the CDR3. Here the CDR3 reads CASTETSDTQYF. The DNA for the CDR3 is TGTGCCAGCACCGAGACGTCCGATACGCAGTATTTT.

This clonotype was found a few times. The rearrangement links TRBV7-2 to TRBJ1-6; D is ambiguous. The CDR3 totals 13 residues. Between the trimmed V and J ends, which lost 4 bases and 7 bases, there was a span of 8 bases. CDR1 and CDR2 (germline): SGHTA, FQGNSA. The CDR3 DNA reads as TGTGCCAGCAGCTCGTACTTAAATTCACCCCTCCACTTT. Translated: CASSSYLNSPLHF.

CDR3 residues: CASSAGTGSLYNEQFF. The CDR3, as DNA: TGTGCCAGCAGCGCCGGGACAGGGTCCCTATACAATGAGCAGTTCTTC. The V gene is TRBV7-2, the J gene TRBJ2-1; 9 bases map to TRBD1. This CDR3 spans 16 amino acids. V was clipped by 5 bases and J by 4 bases; unmatched bases: 9. The germline V gene encodes CDR1 SGHTA and CDR2 FQGNSA.

The chain couples TRBV30 to TRBJ2-7; D possibly corresponds to TRBD1 (6 bases). This CDR3 spans 13 amino acids. V lost 0 bases and J lost 2, with 8 bases in between. Looked up from germline, CDR1 is GTSNPN and CDR2 is SVGIG (reference sequence). CDR3 in amino acids: CAWSVNRAYEQYF. In nucleotides, the CDR3 is TGTGCCTGGAGTGTTAACAGGGCCTACGAGCAGTACTTC.